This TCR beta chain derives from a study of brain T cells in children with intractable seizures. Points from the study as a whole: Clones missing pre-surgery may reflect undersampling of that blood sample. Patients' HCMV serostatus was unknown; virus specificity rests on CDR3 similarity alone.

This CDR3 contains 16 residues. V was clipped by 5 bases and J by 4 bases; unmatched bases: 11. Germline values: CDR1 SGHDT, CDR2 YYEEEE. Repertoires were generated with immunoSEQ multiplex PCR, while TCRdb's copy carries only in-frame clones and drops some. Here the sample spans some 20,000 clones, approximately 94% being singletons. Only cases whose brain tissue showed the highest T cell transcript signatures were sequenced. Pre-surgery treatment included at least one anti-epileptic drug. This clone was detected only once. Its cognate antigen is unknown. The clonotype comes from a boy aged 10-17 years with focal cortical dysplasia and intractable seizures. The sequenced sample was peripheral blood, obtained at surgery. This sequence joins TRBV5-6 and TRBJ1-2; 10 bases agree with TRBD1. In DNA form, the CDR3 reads TGTGCCAGCAGGGTCGCTAGGGACAGGGGACGCTATGGCTACACCTTC. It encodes CASRVARDRGRYGYTF.